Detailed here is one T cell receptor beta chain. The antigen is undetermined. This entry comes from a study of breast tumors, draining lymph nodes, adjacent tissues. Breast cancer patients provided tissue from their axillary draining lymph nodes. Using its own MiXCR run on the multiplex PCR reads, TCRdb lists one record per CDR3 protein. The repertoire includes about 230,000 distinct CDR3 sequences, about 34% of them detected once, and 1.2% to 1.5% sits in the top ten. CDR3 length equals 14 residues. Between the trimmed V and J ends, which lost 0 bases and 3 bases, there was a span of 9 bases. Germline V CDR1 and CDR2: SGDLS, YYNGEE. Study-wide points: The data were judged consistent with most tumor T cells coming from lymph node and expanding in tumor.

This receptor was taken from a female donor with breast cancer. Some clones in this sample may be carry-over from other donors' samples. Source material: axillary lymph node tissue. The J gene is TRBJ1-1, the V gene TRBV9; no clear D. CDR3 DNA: TGTGCCAGCAGCGTAGCCCTACAGCACACTGAAGCTTTCTTT. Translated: CASSVALQHTEAFF.